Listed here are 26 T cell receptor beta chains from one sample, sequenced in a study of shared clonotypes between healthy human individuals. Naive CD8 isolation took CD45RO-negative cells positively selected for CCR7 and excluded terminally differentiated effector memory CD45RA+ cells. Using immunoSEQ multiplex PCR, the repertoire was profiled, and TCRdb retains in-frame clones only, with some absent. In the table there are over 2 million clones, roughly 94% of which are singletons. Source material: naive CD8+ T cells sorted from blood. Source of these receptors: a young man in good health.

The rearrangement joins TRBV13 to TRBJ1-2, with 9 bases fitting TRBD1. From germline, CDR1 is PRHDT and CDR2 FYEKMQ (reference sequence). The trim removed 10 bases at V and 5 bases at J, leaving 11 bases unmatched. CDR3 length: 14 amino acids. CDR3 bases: TGTGCCACCGAACCGACAGGGGGTTTATATGGCTACACCTTC. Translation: CATEPTGGLYGYTF.

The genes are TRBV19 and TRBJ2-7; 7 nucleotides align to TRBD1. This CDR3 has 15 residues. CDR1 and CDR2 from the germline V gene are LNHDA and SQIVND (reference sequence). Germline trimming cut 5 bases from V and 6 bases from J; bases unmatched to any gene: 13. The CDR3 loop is CASSVQTGMRSEQYF. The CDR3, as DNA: TGTGCCAGTAGTGTTCAGACAGGGATGAGATCCGAGCAGTACTTC.

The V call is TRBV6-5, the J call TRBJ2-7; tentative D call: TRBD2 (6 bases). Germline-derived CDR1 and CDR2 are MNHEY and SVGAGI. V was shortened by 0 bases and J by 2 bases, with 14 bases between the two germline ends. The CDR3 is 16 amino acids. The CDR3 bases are TGTGCCAGCAGTTACTCCAGCGGGTCAACCACCTACGAGCAGTACTTC. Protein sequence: CASSYSSGSTTYEQYF.

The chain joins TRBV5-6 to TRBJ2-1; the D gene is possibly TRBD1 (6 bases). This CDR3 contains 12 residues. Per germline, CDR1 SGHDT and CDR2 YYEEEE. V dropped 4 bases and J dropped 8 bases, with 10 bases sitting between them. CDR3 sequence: CASSLDSDEQFF. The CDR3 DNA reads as TGTGCCAGCAGCCTGGACAGCGATGAGCAGTTCTTC.

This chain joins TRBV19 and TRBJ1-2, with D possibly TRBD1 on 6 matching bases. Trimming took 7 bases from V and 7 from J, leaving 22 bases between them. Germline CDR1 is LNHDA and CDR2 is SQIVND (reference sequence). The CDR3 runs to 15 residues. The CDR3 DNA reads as TGTGCCAGTACTTACTCCATACAGGGAAATGGTGGCTACACCTTC. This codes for CASTYSIQGNGGYTF.

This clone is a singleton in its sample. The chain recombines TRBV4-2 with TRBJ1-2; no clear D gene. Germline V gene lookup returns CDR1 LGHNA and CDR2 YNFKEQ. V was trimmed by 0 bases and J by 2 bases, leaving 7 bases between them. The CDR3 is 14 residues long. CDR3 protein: CASSQDLGNYGYTF. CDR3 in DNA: TGTGCCAGCAGCCAAGATCTAGGGAACTATGGCTACACCTTC.

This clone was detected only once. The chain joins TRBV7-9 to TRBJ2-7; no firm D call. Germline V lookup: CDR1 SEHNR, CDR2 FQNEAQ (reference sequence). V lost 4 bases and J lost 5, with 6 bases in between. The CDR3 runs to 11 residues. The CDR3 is CASSSNNEQYF. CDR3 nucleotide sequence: TGTGCCAGCAGCTCTAATAACGAGCAGTACTTC.

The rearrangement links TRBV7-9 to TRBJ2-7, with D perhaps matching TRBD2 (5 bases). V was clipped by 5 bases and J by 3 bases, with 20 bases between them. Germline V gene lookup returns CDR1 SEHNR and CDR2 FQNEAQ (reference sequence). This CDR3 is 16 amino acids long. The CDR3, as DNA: TGTGCCAGCAGCCCCCCCGGAGGTAAAGGGATCTACGAGCAGTACTTC. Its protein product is CASSPPGGKGIYEQYF.

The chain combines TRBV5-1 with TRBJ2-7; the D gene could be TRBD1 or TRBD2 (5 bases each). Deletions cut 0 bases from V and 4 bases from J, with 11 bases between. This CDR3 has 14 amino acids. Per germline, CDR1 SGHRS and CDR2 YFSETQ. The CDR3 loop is CASSLEGRRYEQYF. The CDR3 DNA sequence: TGCGCCAGCAGCTTGGAGGGGAGAAGGTACGAGCAGTACTTC.

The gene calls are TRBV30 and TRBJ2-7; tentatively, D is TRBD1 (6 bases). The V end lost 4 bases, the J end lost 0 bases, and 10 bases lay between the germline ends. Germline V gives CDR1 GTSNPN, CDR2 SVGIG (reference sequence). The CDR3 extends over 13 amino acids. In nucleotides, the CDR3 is TGTGCCTGGATGACAGGTAACTCCTACGAGCAGTACTTC. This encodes CAWMTGNSYEQYF.

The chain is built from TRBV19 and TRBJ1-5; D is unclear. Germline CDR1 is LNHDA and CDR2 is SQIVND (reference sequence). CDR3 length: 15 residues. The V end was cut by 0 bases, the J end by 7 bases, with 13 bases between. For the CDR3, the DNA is TGTGCCAGTAGTATAGATCGCGAGGGATTGCAGCCCCAGCATTTT. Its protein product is CASSIDREGLQPQHF.

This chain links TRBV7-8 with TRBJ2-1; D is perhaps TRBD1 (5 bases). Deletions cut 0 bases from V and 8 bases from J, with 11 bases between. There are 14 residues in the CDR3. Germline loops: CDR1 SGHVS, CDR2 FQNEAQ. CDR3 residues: CASSLALRVHEQFF. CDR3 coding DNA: TGTGCCAGCAGCTTAGCCCTCAGGGTCCATGAGCAGTTCTTC.

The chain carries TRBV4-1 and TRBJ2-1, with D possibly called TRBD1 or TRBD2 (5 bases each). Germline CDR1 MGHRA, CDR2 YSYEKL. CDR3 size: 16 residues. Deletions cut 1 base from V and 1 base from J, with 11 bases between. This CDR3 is CASSQVGTGSYNEQFF. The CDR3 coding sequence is TGCGCCAGCAGCCAAGTCGGGACGGGATCCTACAATGAGCAGTTCTTC.

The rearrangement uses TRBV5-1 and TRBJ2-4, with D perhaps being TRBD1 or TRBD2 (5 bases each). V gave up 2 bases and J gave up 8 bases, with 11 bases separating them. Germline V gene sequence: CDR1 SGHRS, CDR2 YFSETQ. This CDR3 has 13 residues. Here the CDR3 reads CASSFAGTDIQYF. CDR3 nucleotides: TGCGCCAGCAGCTTCGCCGGGACCGACATTCAGTACTTC.

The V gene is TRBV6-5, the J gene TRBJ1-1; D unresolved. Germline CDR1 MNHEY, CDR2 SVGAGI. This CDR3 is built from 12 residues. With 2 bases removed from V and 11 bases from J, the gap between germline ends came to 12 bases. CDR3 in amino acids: CASSYLYGVAFF. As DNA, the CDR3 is TGTGCCAGCAGTTACCTATATGGGGTGGCTTTCTTT.

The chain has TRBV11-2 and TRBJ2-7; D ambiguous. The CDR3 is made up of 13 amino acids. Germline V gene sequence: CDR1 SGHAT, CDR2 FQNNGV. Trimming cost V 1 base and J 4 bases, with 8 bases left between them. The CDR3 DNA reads TGTGCCAGCAGCTTAGTATCCTTGTACGAGCAGTACTTC. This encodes CASSLVSLYEQYF.

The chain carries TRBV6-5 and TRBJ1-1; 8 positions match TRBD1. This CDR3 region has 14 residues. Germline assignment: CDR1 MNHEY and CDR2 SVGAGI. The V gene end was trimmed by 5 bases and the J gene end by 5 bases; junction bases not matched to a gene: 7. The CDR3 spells CASSLNTGGTEAFF. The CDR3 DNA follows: TGTGCCAGCAGTCTCAACACAGGGGGGACTGAAGCTTTCTTT.

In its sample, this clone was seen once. Here the CDR3 DNA reads TGTGCCAGCAGGACAGGGGCAGGGCAGCCCCAGCATTTT. Amino acid sequence: CASRTGAGQPQHF. The chain links TRBV6-1 to TRBJ1-5, with TRBD1 matching over 8 bases. With V trimmed by 6 bases and J by 7 bases, 5 bases remained unmatched. The CDR3 is 13 residues long. Germline V gene sequence: CDR1 MNHNS, CDR2 SASEGT.

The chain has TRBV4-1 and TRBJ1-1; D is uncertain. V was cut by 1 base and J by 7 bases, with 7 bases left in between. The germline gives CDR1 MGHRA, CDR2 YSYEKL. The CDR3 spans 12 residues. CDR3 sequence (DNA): TGCGCCAGCAGCCAAGCCCCCAGTGAAGCTTTCTTT. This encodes CASSQAPSEAFF.

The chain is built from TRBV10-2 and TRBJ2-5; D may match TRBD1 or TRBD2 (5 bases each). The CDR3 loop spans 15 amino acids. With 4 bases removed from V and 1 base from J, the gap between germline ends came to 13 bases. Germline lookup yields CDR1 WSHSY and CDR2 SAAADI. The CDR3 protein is CASSGGTAGQETQYF. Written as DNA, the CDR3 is TGCGCCAGCAGTGGGGGGACGGCGGGCCAAGAGACCCAGTACTTC.

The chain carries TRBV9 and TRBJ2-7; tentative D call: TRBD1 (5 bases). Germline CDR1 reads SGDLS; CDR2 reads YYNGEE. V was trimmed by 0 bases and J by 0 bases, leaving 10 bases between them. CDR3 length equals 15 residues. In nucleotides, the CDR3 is TGTGCCAGCAGCGTAGATGTAACAGGCTCCTACGAGCAGTACTTC. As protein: CASSVDVTGSYEQYF.

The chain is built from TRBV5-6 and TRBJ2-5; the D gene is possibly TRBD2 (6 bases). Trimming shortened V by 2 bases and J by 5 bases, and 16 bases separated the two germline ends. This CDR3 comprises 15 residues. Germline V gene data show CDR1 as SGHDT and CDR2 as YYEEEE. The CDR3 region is CASSFGQGLEETQYF. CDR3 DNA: TGTGCCAGCAGCTTTGGGCAGGGACTTGAGGAGACCCAGTACTTC.

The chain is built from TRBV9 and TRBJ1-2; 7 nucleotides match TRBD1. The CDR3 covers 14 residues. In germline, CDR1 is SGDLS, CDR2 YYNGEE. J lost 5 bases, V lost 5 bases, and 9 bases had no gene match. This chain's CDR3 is CASRAGGTDYGYTF. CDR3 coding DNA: TGTGCCAGCAGGGCGGGTGGGACAGATTATGGCTACACCTTC.

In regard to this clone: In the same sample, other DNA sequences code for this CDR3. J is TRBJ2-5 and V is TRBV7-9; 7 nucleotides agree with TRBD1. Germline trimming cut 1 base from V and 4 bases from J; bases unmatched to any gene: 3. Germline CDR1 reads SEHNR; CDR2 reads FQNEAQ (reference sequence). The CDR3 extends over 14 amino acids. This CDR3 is CASSLGGTAETQYF. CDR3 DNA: TGTGCCAGCAGCTTAGGGGGGACAGCAGAGACCCAGTACTTC.

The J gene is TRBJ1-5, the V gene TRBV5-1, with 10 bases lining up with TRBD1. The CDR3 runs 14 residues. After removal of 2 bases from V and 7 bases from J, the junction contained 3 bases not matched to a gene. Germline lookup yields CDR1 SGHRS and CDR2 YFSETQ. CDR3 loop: CASSFGTGEQPQHF. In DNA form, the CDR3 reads TGCGCCAGCAGCTTTGGGACAGGGGAACAGCCCCAGCATTTT.

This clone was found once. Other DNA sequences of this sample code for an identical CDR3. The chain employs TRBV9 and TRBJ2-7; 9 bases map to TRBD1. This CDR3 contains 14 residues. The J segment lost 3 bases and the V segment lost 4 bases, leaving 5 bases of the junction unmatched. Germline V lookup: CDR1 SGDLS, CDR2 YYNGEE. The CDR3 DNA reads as TGTGCCAGCAGCCCGGGACAGGGCAACTACGAGCAGTACTTC. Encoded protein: CASSPGQGNYEQYF.